This record looks at one T cell receptor beta chain sequence and its context. Antigen unknown. This sample was included in a study of T cell responses to AZD1222 COVID-19 vaccine. Some clones are missing from TCRdb's copy, which holds only in-frame ones; the method was immunoSEQ multiplex PCR. The table has 130,000 or so clones, 75% to 85% seen once. Study-wide results and limits: Unmutated regions of variants are reportedly targeted by nearly half of spike-specific TCRs. Clonal diversity was possibly underestimated, and white British individuals and females predominated among donors.

Germline values: CDR1 SGHTA, CDR2 FQGNSA. The CDR3 sequence is 14 residues long. The V gene lost 4 bases and the J gene lost 4 bases, with 11 bases spanning the gap. The sample was peripheral blood, taken 28 days after the second dose of the MenACWY control vaccine. V gene TRBV7-2 combines with J gene TRBJ1-3; D gene unclear. The receptor's source is an adult who received the MenACWY meningococcal vaccine as a control. DNA for the CDR3: TGTGCCAGCAGCTCCCTCCCAAACGGAAACACCATATATTTT. It codes for CASSSLPNGNTIYF.